A selection of T cell receptor beta chains follows, all from one sample in a study of blood T cell repertoires in COVID-19. Data came from immunoSEQ multiplex PCR; TCRdb stores just in-frame clones and leaves some out. The sample carries about 170,000 clones, approximately 82% recorded once. The material sequenced was PBMCs or T cells enriched from blood (not recorded which). These TCRs come from a woman between 45 and 65 years old who had recovered from COVID-19. The CDR3 runs from the conserved cysteine through the conserved F or W. Each record gives: CDR3 protein, J gene, V gene, CDR3 length.

CDR3aa: CASSEYGDRSVGAFF; j_gene: TRBJ1-1; v_gene: TRBV9; len: 15
CDR3aa: CASSSAGARALKNTEAFF; j_gene: TRBJ1-1; v_gene: TRBV7-9; len: 18
CDR3aa: CASSTRQYFYGYTF; j_gene: TRBJ1-2; v_gene: TRBV19; len: 14
CDR3aa: CASSLSGRSNTGELFF; j_gene: TRBJ2-2; v_gene: TRBV7-9; len: 16
CDR3aa: CASSSGGTNTGELFF; j_gene: TRBJ2-2; v_gene: TRBV28; len: 15
CDR3aa: CASSQGGLVYNEQFF; j_gene: TRBJ2-1; v_gene: TRBV3-1/TRBV3-2; len: 15
CDR3aa: CASSPDRSSYNEQFF; j_gene: TRBJ2-1; v_gene: TRBV4-2; len: 15
CDR3aa: CASSPPLSGIGNEQFF; j_gene: TRBJ2-1; v_gene: TRBV18; len: 16
CDR3aa: CASSLVGEGGYTF; j_gene: TRBJ1-2; v_gene: TRBV5-1; len: 13
CDR3aa: CASSGRLAVNEQFF; j_gene: TRBJ2-1; v_gene: TRBV9; len: 14
CDR3aa: CASSPHGNQPQHF; j_gene: TRBJ1-5; v_gene: TRBV7-9; len: 13
CDR3aa: CASPPRYSTDTQYF; j_gene: TRBJ2-3; v_gene: TRBV27; len: 14
CDR3aa: CASSLGPLNSPLHF; j_gene: TRBJ1-6; v_gene: TRBV7-2; len: 14
CDR3aa: CASSSPPGQLFF; j_gene: TRBJ1-4; v_gene: TRBV5-4; len: 12
CDR3aa: CASSLAWGDEQFF; j_gene: TRBJ2-1; v_gene: TRBV11-2; len: 13
CDR3aa: CASSLGRAKNIQYF; j_gene: TRBJ2-4; v_gene: TRBV7-8; len: 14
CDR3aa: CASIPAAGGTDTQYF; j_gene: TRBJ2-3; v_gene: TRBV7-9; len: 15
CDR3aa: CASSPPAWGQNYGYTF; j_gene: TRBJ1-2; v_gene: TRBV5-6; len: 16
CDR3aa: CASRDGTSGGDEQFF; j_gene: TRBJ2-1; v_gene: TRBV2; len: 15
CDR3aa: CAISGWGLSGNTIYF; j_gene: TRBJ1-3; v_gene: TRBV10-3; len: 15
CDR3aa: CASSPSPSEISDSPLHF; j_gene: TRBJ1-6; v_gene: TRBV18; len: 17
CDR3aa: CASSANQNAEAFF; j_gene: TRBJ1-1; v_gene: TRBV10-2; len: 13
CDR3aa: CSVQDRGTEKLFF; j_gene: TRBJ1-4; v_gene: TRBV29-1; len: 13
CDR3aa: CASSLRREGYNEQFF; j_gene: TRBJ2-1; v_gene: TRBV13; len: 15
CDR3aa: CSVEAVHLKETQYF; j_gene: TRBJ2-5; v_gene: TRBV29-1; len: 14
CDR3aa: CASTPGQANEKLFF; j_gene: TRBJ1-4; v_gene: TRBV19; len: 14
CDR3aa: CASSPADTQYF; j_gene: TRBJ2-3; v_gene: TRBV25-1; len: 11
CDR3aa: CASSLRVAAGGGETQYF; j_gene: TRBJ2-5; v_gene: TRBV7-2; len: 17
CDR3aa: CASSLSGNTEAFF; j_gene: TRBJ1-1; v_gene: TRBV11-2; len: 13
CDR3aa: CASSPSEGLAGGPQNIQYF; j_gene: TRBJ2-4; v_gene: TRBV3-1/TRBV3-2; len: 19
CDR3aa: CASNGQQNQPQHF; j_gene: TRBJ1-5; v_gene: TRBV12-3/TRBV12-4; len: 13
CDR3aa: CASSPSGDPRDTQYF; j_gene: TRBJ2-3; v_gene: TRBV5-6; len: 15
CDR3aa: CASSRLADNTGELFF; j_gene: TRBJ2-2; v_gene: TRBV5-1; len: 15
CDR3aa: CASSWSGEQRDTQYF; j_gene: TRBJ2-3; v_gene: TRBV7-9; len: 15
CDR3aa: CASSKGGPDRGPTWETQYF; j_gene: TRBJ2-5; v_gene: TRBV21-1; len: 19
CDR3aa: CASSHRDNSNQPQHF; j_gene: TRBJ1-5; v_gene: TRBV4-2; len: 15
CDR3aa: CASSYSGRRGPEAFF; j_gene: TRBJ1-1; v_gene: TRBV6-5; len: 15
CDR3aa: CASSFFTNEKLFF; j_gene: TRBJ1-4; v_gene: TRBV7-9; len: 13
CDR3aa: CASSEMLGPSTDTQYF; j_gene: TRBJ2-3; v_gene: TRBV2; len: 16
CDR3aa: CASSYRDGYTF; j_gene: TRBJ1-2; v_gene: TRBV28; len: 11
CDR3aa: CASSPPFGQETQYF; j_gene: TRBJ2-5; v_gene: TRBV18; len: 14